These 30 T cell receptor beta chains share one sample of origin, sequenced in a study of blood T cells in healthy people across ages. A second PCR of roughly 7 to 11 cycles used a sample-barcoded 5' primer and a J-beta primer mix. TCRdb processed the 5' RACE reads anew with MiXCR; each CDR3 protein has one entry. The data show nearly 800,000 distinct CDR3 sequences, 25% seen once. The data were also submitted as part of a second study, on T cells of mothers and their children.

Input material: blood. The origin of the receptors is a boy aged 10-17 years in good health.

This clonotype was picked up a small number of times. V usage is TRBV3-1 and J usage is TRBJ1-2; 9 bases fit TRBD1. Germline assignment: CDR1 LGHDT and CDR2 YNNKEL (reference sequence). This CDR3 is 17 amino acids long. With V trimmed by 5 bases and J by 5 bases, 15 bases remained unmatched. DNA of the CDR3: TGTGCCAGCAGCGGACGGGAAGTTCCGACAGGGGGATATGGCTACACCTTC. Its translation: CASSGREVPTGGYGYTF.

This chain joins TRBV3-1 and TRBJ2-7, with D maybe TRBD2 (6 bases). This CDR3 is built from 15 residues. CDR1 and CDR2 (germline): LGHDT, YNNKEL (reference sequence). V was cut by 3 bases and J by 0 bases, with 12 bases left in between. The CDR3 DNA reads TGTGCCAGCAGCCAGGCAGTGGGGGGCTCCTACGAGCAGTACTTC. Protein: CASSQAVGGSYEQYF.

V usage is TRBV19 and J usage is TRBJ2-7; tentatively, D is TRBD1 (6 bases). CDR3 length: 16 residues. The germline CDR1 and CDR2 sequences are LNHDA and SQIVND (reference sequence). Trimming shortened V by 3 bases and J by 2 bases, and 17 bases separated the two germline ends. The CDR3 protein is CASSINGLGQTYEQYF. CDR3 sequence (DNA): TGTGCCAGTAGTATTAACGGCCTCGGACAGACCTACGAGCAGTACTTC.

In its sample, this clonotype was seen a few times. V gene TRBV7-2 combines with J gene TRBJ2-5; possibly TRBD2 for D (5 bases). The last part of the DNA fits TRBJ2-1 better; the J call may be wrong. Germline V gene lookup returns CDR1 SGHTA and CDR2 FQGNSA. This CDR3 has 14 amino acids. The CDR3 sequence is CASRYRENLGEQFF. CDR3 nucleotide sequence: TGTGCCAGCAGATACCGGGAAAATTTGGGTGAGCAGTTCTTC.

This clonotype was observed a handful of times. The rearrangement joins TRBV29-1 to TRBJ2-5, with TRBD2 matching over 8 bases. The end of the DNA fits TRBJ2-1 better, so the J call may be wrong. The CDR3 totals 13 residues. Germline V lookup: CDR1 SQVTM, CDR2 ANQGSEA. CDR3 sequence: CSVGGLVGNEQFF. DNA of the CDR3: TGCAGCGTTGGGGGACTAGTCGGCAATGAGCAGTTCTTC.

In this sample, this clonotype turned up a few times. The chain carries TRBV12-2 and TRBJ2-1; TRBD2 is the table's D call, not checked against the DNA. TRBV12-2 is a known pseudogene. The CDR3 has 16 residues. DNA for the CDR3: TGTGCAAGTCGCCCGGGACTAGCGGAGCATTACAATGAGCAGTTCTTC. Amino acid sequence: CASRPGLAEHYNEQFF.

Written as DNA, the CDR3 is TGTGCCATCAGTGAGTCGGTCGGCCGAACAAGTGAAGCTTTCTTT. This sequence encodes CAISESVGRTSEAFF. This rearrangement joins TRBV10-3 to TRBJ1-1; the D is unclear. This CDR3 has 15 residues. The germline V gene has CDR1 ENHRY and CDR2 SYGVKD. V was trimmed by 0 bases and J by 7 bases, leaving 15 bases between them.

This clonotype was observed a few times. The chain couples TRBV4-2 to TRBJ2-5; TRBD2 aligns across 11 bases. The DNA end lines up better with TRBJ2-7; the J call may be wrong. Germline V lookup: CDR1 LGHNA, CDR2 YNFKEQ. This CDR3 is 17 amino acids long. In nucleotides, the CDR3 is TGTGCCAGCAGCCAAGAAAATGTGGGGACTAGCGGTTACGAGCAGTACTTC. This sequence encodes CASSQENVGTSGYEQYF.

This clonotype was observed a handful of times. The V and J genes are TRBV15 and TRBJ1-4; D may be TRBD1 (5 bases). Trimming removed 2 bases at V and 8 bases at J, with 15 bases between. The CDR3 is 15 amino acids. From germline, CDR1 is LNHNV and CDR2 YYDKDF (reference sequence). CDR3 DNA: TGTGCCACCAGCAGATCCCCAGGGACCGACGAAAAACTGTTTTTT. It translates to CATSRSPGTDEKLFF. The full variable domain, completed using reference TRBV15 and TRBJ1-4, is DAMVIQNPRYQVTQFGKPVTLSCSQTLNHNVMYWYQQKSSQAPKLLFHYYDKDFNNEADTPDNFQSRRPNTSFCFLDIRSPGLGDTAMYLCATSRSPGTDEKLFFGSGTQLSVL.

This clonotype was seen many times. The genes are TRBV29-1 and TRBJ2-5, with D hard to call. V gave up 4 bases and J gave up 2 bases, with 2 bases separating them. The germline V gene has CDR1 SQVTM and CDR2 ANQGSEA. The CDR3 totals 10 residues. The CDR3 loop reads CSVVQETQYF. As DNA, the CDR3 is TGCAGCGTTGTTCAAGAGACCCAGTACTTC.

The CDR3 bases are TGCAGTGCTTTACTAGCGGGGGGAATCACAGATACGCAGTATTTT. This translates into CSALLAGGITDTQYF. The V call is TRBV20-1, the J call TRBJ2-3; 12 bases map to TRBD2. Germline V lookup: CDR1 DFQATT, CDR2 SNEGSKA (reference sequence). V lost 5 bases to trimming and J lost 2 bases; unmatched junction nucleotides: 5. CDR3 length equals 15 residues.

This clonotype was recorded at least ten times. V usage is TRBV28 and J usage is TRBJ2-5, with D tentatively TRBD1 (5 bases). The germline V gene has CDR1 MDHEN and CDR2 SYDVKM. The V end lost 0 bases, the J end lost 1 base, and 9 bases lay between the germline ends. This CDR3 is built from 15 residues. In DNA, the CDR3 is TGTGCCAGCAGTTTATGGACAGAGAGCCAAGAGACCCAGTACTTC. This codes for CASSLWTESQETQYF. Using reference TRBV28 and TRBJ2-5 for the parts outside the CDR3, the full variable domain is DVKVTQSSRYLVKRTGEKVFLECVQDMDHENMFWYRQDPGLGLRLIYFSYDVKMKEKGDIPEGYSVSREKKERFSLILESASTNQTSMYLCASSLWTESQETQYFGPGTRLLVL.

Note on this clonotype: A junction end diverges from the germline sequence, so it may reflect a read error. The chain links TRBV12-3 or TRBV12-4 to TRBJ2-7; the D call may be TRBD1 or TRBD2 (6 bases each). The length of the CDR3 is 15 residues. The CDR3 here is CTSSLGGTKPYEQYF. DNA of the CDR3: TGTACCAGCAGTTTAGGCGGGACAAAGCCCTACGAGCAGTACTTC.

This clonotype was counted a few times. V is TRBV6-5 and J is TRBJ2-7, with D perhaps given as TRBD1 or TRBD2 (5 bases each). Trimming stripped 2 bases from V and 0 bases from J, with 11 bases between. Germline V gives CDR1 MNHEY, CDR2 SVGAGI. The CDR3 is 15 amino acids. CDR3 nucleotides: TGTGCCAGCAGTTACAGTAATGGGGGCTCCTACGAGCAGTACTTC. This codes for CASSYSNGGSYEQYF.

The J gene is TRBJ1-4, the V gene TRBV7-2; D unresolved. Germline loops: CDR1 SGHTA, CDR2 FQGNSA. The CDR3 is 11 residues long. The ends were cut back, 5 bases at V and 5 bases at J, with 3 bases in the middle. In DNA form, the CDR3 reads TGTGCCAGCAGCGAGAATGAAAAACTGTTTTTT. Residues: CASSENEKLFF.

The sample holds a few counts of this clonotype. This CDR3 is CASSFGVDEQFF. Here the CDR3 DNA reads TGTGCCAGCAGTTTTGGGGTCGATGAGCAGTTCTTC. The rearrangement links TRBV12-3 or TRBV12-4 to TRBJ2-1; D remains ambiguous. CDR3 size: 12 residues. The ends were cut back, 3 bases at V and 8 bases at J, with 8 bases in the middle.

The gene calls are TRBV20-1 and TRBJ2-1; no reliable D call. Germline-derived CDR1 and CDR2 are DFQATT and SNEGSKA (reference sequence). V lost 0 bases to trimming and J lost 5 bases, with 8 bases between them. This CDR3 has 13 amino acids. The CDR3 DNA reads as TGCAGTGCTAGAGATCCTCTGAACAATGAGCAGTTCTTC. This translates into CSARDPLNNEQFF.

The chain recombines TRBV11-2 with TRBJ2-7; 7 bases match TRBD1. V gave up 4 bases and J gave up 3 bases; unmatched junction bases: 6. The CDR3 runs to 14 residues. Germline V gives CDR1 SGHAT, CDR2 FQNNGV. CDR3 nucleotides: TGTGCCAGCAGCTCAACGGACAGGTACTACGAGCAGTACTTC. Protein sequence: CASSSTDRYYEQYF.

The J gene is TRBJ2-3, the V gene TRBV24-1, with no clear D. V was shortened by 4 bases and J by 4 bases, with 2 bases between the two germline ends. Germline V gives CDR1 KGHDR, CDR2 SFDVKD. CDR3 size: 11 residues. CDR3 coding DNA: TGTGCCACCAGTGACTCAGATACGCAGTATTTT. This encodes CATSDSDTQYF.

This chain uses TRBV7-3 with TRBJ2-1, with 10 bases lining up with TRBD1. Unmatched junction bases numbered 7, after V lost 1 base and J lost 7 bases. This CDR3 spans 16 amino acids. Germline CDR1 is SGHTA and CDR2 is FQGTGA. The CDR3 DNA sequence: TGTGCCAGCAGCTTAATAGGGGACAGGGGCTTAAATGAGCAGTTCTTC. It yields the protein CASSLIGDRGLNEQFF.

J is TRBJ2-1 and V is TRBV7-9; tentative D call: TRBD1 (6 bases). Per the germline V gene, CDR1 is SEHNR and CDR2 is FQNEAQ (reference sequence). This CDR3 is built from 12 residues. Trimming removed 5 bases at V and 13 bases at J, with 15 bases between. CDR3 DNA sequence: TGTGCCAGCAGCCTACAGGGTCTCCCTCAGTTCTTC. Translation gives CASSLQGLPQFF.

The chain links TRBV9 to TRBJ1-1, with a tentative D call TRBD1 (5 bases). Germline CDR1 and CDR2: SGDLS and YYNGEE. The V and J ends lost 2 bases and 7 bases respectively, with 12 bases between them. The CDR3 is 13 amino acids. The CDR3 region has the DNA TGTGCCAGCAGCGTTTCGGGGACCGGTGAAGCTTTCTTT. Its translation is CASSVSGTGEAFF.

This clonotype was observed a handful of times. V is TRBV20-1 and J is TRBJ2-7; 12 nucleotides align to TRBD1. Germline V gene data show CDR1 as DFQATT and CDR2 as SNEGSKA (reference sequence). The trim removed 0 bases at V and 7 bases at J, leaving 7 bases unmatched. This CDR3 has 15 residues. CDR3 nucleotides: TGCAGTGCTAGAGACGCGGGACAGGGGGCGCAAGAGCAGTACTTC. The encoded protein is CSARDAGQGAQEQYF.

The chain employs TRBV7-6 and TRBJ1-4, with D hard to call. The CDR3 covers 14 residues. The V gene's germline CDR1 is SGHVS and CDR2 FNYEAQ. V lost 4 bases and J lost 7, with 13 bases in between. DNA of the CDR3: TGTGCCAGCAGCTGGGGAGGGTCGGCTGAAAAACTGTTTTTT. This gives the protein CASSWGGSAEKLFF.

The chain combines TRBV7-6 with TRBJ1-4, with D hard to call. The V end lost 5 bases, the J end lost 7 bases, and 14 bases lay between the germline ends. Germline V gives CDR1 SGHVS, CDR2 FNYEAQ. There are 14 residues in the CDR3. The CDR3: CASSKEVGFEKLFF. The DNA for the CDR3 is TGTGCCAGCAGCAAGGAGGTCGGGTTTGAAAAACTGTTTTTT. The full variable domain, rest sourced from reference TRBV7-6 and TRBJ1-4, is GAGVSQSPRYKVTKRGQDVALRCDPISGHVSLYWYRQALGQGPEFLTYFNYEAQQDKSGLPNDRFSAERPEGSISTLTIQRTEQRDSAMYRCASSKEVGFEKLFFGSGTQLSVL.

The rearrangement uses TRBV15 and TRBJ2-4; no clear D gene. V was shortened by 0 bases and J by 6 bases, with 9 bases between the two germline ends. The CDR3 has 14 amino acids. CDR1 and CDR2 from the germline V gene are LNHNV and YYDKDF (reference sequence). CDR3 coding DNA: TGTGCCACCAGCAGAGACGACGAATCAAACATTCAGTACTTC. Residues: CATSRDDESNIQYF.

This clonotype was seen a handful of times. V gene TRBV19 combines with J gene TRBJ1-2; 10 nucleotides line up with TRBD1. The CDR3 spans 14 residues. The germline V gene has CDR1 LNHDA and CDR2 SQIVND (reference sequence). Trimming took 11 bases from V and 4 from J; bases not matched to a gene: 10. In DNA form, the CDR3 reads TGTGCCTGCCCCAGACAGGGGGCCGGCTATGGCTACACCTTC. Translation gives CACPRQGAGYGYTF. Looking up the rest from reference TRBV19 and TRBJ1-2 gives the full variable domain: DGGITQSPKYLFRKEGQNVTLSCEQNLNHDAMYWYRQDPGQGLRLIYYSQIVNDFQKGDIAEGYSVSREKKESFPLTVTSAQKNPTAFYLCACPRQGAGYGYTFGSGTRLTVV.

The rearrangement uses TRBV25-1 and TRBJ1-2; possibly TRBD1 for D (6 bases). CDR1 and CDR2 (germline): MGHDK, SYGVNS. V was trimmed by 6 bases and J by 7 bases, leaving 12 bases between them. This CDR3 comprises 12 residues. CDR3 DNA: TGTGCCAGCAGAACGGGGGCAACTGGCTACACCTTC. Translated, it gives CASRTGATGYTF.

This clonotype was picked up a small number of times. V is TRBV20-1 and J is TRBJ2-3; tentatively, D is TRBD1 or TRBD2 (6 bases each). This CDR3 has 15 residues. Germline V lookup: CDR1 DFQATT, CDR2 SNEGSKA (reference sequence). Trimming pared 2 bases from V and 3 bases from J, leaving 15 bases between. CDR3 nucleotides: TGCAGTGCTAGACTGGGGGGCCGTGGGACAGATACGCAGTATTTT. Residues: CSARLGGRGTDTQYF.

The J gene is TRBJ2-7, the V gene TRBV2; maybe TRBD1 (6 bases). Germline V gene lookup returns CDR1 SNHLY and CDR2 FYNNEI. V was trimmed by 8 bases and J by 0 bases, leaving 14 bases between them. The CDR3 is 14 residues long. The CDR3 sequence is CASRQETSSYEQYF. The CDR3 region has the DNA TGTGCCAGCCGACAGGAAACTAGCTCCTACGAGCAGTACTTC. Together with reference TRBV2 and TRBJ2-7, the CDR3 gives the full variable domain: EPEVTQTPSHQVTQMGQEVILRCVPISNHLYFYWYRQILGQKVEFLVSFYNNEISEKSEIFDDQFSVERPDGSNFTLKIRSTKLEDSAMYFCASRQETSSYEQYFGPGTRLTVT.